One TCR beta chain is described in this entry. Its antigen is unidentified. This entry comes from a study of T-cell reconstitution after alpha-beta-depleted transplantation in children. Study outcomes and limitations: Certain patients had high TCRbeta diversity at day 60, and it came from recipient T cells and thymic progenitors that survived. T-cell numbers and diversity, one year after transplant, stemmed largely from T cells that were newly produced. Two months or so post-transplant, alpha-beta T cells reportedly derived from several hundred expanded graft clones.

The authors prepared the TCRbeta library with unique molecular identifiers. Via MiXCR, TCRdb re-called the PCR reads, giving one row per CDR3 protein. The profile shows about 400,000 distinct CDR3 sequences, 16% of them singletons. The sequence derives from a boy younger than two who had a stem cell transplant for Wiskott-Aldrich syndrome, so the T cells may come from the graft donor. Here the sequenced sample was PBMCs, mostly from graft donor cells, taken 360 days after TCRalphabeta/CD19-depleted stem cell transplant.

Written as DNA, the CDR3 is TGTGCCAGCAGCTTAGTGCAGGACACCGGGGAGCTGTTTTTT. Its translation is CASSLVQDTGELFF. The chain couples TRBV7-9 to TRBJ2-2; D call uncertain. Germline V CDR1 and CDR2: SEHNR, FQNEAQ (reference sequence). This CDR3 has 14 residues. The V gene lost 1 base and the J gene lost 3 bases, with 6 bases spanning the gap.